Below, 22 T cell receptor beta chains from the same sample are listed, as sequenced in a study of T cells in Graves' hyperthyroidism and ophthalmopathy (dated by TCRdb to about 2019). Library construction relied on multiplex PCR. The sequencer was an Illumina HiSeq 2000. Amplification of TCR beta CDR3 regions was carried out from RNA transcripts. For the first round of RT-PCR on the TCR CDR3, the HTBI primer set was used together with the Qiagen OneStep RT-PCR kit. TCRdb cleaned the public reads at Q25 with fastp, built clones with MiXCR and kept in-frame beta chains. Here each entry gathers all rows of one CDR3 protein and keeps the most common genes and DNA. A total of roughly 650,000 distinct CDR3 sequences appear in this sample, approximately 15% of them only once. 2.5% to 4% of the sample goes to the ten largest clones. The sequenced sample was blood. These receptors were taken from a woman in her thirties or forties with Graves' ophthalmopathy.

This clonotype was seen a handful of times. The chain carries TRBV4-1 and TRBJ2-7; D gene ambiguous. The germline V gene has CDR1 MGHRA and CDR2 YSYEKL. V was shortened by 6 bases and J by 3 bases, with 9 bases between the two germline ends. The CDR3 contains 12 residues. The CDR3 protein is CASSGPRYEQYF. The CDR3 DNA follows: TGCGCCAGCAGTGGACCGCGCTACGAGCAGTACTTC.

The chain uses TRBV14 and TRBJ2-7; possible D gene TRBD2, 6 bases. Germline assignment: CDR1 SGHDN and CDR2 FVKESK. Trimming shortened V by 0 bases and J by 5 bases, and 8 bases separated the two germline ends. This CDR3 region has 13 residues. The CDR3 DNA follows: TGTGCCAGCAGCCAAGAGCGGGGCCACGAGCAGTACTTC. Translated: CASSQERGHEQYF.

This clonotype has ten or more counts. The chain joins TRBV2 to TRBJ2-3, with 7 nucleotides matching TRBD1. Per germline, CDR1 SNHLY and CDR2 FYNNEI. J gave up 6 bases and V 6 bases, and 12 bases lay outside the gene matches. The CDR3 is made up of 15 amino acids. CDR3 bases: TGTGCCAGCAGGGATCAGGGGGTAAGGGGCGATACGCAGTATTTT. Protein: CASRDQGVRGDTQYF.

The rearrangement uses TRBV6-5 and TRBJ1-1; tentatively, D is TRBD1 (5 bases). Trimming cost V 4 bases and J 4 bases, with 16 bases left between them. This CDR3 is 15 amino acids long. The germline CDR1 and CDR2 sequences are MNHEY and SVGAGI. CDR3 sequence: CASSLSAGRTTEAFF. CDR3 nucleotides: TGTGCCAGCAGTTTATCGGCAGGGAGGACCACTGAAGCTTTCTTT.

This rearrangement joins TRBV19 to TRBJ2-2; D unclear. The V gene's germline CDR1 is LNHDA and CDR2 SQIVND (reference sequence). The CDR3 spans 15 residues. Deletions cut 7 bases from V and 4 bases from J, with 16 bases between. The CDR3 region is CASIVRASGTGELFF. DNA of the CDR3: TGTGCCAGTATTGTCCGGGCATCCGGCACCGGGGAGCTGTTTTTT.

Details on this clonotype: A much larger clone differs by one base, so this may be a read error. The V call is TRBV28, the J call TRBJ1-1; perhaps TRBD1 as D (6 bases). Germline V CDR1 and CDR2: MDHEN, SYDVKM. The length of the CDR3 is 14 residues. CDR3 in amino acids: CTSSIPTGYTEAFF. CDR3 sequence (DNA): TGTACCAGCAGTATACCTACAGGGTACACTGAAGCTTTCTTT.

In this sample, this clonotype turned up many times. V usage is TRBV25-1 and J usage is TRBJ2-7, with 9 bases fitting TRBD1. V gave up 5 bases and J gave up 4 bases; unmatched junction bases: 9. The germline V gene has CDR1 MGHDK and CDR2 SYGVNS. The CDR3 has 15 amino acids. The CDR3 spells CASSKSGTGNYEQYF. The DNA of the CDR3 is TGTGCCAGCAGTAAGTCCGGGACAGGGAATTACGAGCAGTACTTC.

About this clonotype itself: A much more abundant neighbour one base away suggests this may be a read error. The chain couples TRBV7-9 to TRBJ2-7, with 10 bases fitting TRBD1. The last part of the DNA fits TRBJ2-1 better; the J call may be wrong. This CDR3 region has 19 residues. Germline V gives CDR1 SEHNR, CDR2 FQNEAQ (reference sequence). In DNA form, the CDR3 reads TGTGCCAGCAGCTTAGCCGGTGGTTCCACCGGGACAGGGGCCTACGAGCAGTTCTTC. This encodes CASSLAGGSTGTGAYEQFF.

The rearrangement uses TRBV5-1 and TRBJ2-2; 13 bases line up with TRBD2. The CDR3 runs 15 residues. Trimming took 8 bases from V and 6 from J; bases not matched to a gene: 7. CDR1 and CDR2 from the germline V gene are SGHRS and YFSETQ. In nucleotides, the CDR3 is TGCGCCAGTGCCCGACTAGCGGGGGGACCCGGGGAGCTGTTTTTT. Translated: CASARLAGGPGELFF.

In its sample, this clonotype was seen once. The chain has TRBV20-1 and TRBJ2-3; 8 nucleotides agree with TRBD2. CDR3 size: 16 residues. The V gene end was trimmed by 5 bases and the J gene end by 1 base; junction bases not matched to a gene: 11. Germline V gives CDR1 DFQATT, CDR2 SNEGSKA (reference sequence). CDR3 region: CSALPTAGVGTDTQYF. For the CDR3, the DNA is TGCAGTGCTTTACCCACAGCGGGAGTAGGCACAGATACGCAGTATTTT.

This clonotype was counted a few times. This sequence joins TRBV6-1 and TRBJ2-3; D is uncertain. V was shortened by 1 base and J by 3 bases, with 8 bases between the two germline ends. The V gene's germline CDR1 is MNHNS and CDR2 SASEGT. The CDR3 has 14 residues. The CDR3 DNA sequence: TGTGCCAGCAGTGAAGGAGGCATGACAGATACGCAGTATTTT. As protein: CASSEGGMTDTQYF.

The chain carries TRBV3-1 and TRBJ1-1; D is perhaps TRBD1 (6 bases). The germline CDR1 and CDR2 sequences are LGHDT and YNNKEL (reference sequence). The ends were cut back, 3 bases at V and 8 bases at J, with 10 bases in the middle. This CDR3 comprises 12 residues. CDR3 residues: CASSHRGGEAFF. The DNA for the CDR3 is TGTGCCAGCAGCCACCGAGGGGGGGAAGCTTTCTTT. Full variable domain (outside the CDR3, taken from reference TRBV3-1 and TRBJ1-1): DTAVSQTPKYLVTQMGNDKSIKCEQNLGHDTMYWYKQDSKKFLKIMFSYNNKELIINETVPNRFSPKSPDKAHLNLHINSLELGDSAVYFCASSHRGGEAFFGQGTRLTVV.

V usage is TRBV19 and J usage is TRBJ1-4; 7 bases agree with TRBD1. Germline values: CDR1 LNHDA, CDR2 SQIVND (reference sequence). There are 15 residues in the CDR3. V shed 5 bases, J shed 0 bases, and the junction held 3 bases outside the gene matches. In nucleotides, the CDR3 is TGTGCCAGTAGTGTTGGACAGGCAACTAATGAAAAACTGTTTTTT. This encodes CASSVGQATNEKLFF.

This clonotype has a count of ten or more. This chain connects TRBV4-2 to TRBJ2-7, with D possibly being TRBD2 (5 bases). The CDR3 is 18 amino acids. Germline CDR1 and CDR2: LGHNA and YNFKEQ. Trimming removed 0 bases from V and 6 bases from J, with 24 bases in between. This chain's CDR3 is CASSQDEGGARPALEQYF. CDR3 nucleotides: TGTGCCAGCAGCCAAGATGAGGGCGGTGCGCGGCCCGCCCTCGAGCAGTACTTC.

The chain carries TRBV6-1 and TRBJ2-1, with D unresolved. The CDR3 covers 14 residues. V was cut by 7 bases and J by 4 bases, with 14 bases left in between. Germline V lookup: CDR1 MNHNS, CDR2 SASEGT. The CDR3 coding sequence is TGTGCCAGCATTCCCGGTGAAGAGTACAATGAGCAGTTCTTC. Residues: CASIPGEEYNEQFF.

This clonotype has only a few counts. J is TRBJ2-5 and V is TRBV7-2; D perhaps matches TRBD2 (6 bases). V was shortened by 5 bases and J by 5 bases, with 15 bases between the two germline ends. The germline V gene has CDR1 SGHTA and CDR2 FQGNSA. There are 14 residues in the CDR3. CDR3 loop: CASSRSPGGETQYF. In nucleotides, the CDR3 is TGTGCCAGCAGCCGTAGTCCCGGAGGGGAGACCCAGTACTTC.

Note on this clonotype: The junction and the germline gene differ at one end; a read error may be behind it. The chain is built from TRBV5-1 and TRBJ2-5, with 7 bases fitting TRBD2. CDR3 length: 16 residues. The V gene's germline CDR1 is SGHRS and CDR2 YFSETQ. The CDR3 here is CASSSPRAGEDETQYF. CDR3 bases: TGTGCCAGCAGCTCACCTCGTGCGGGAGAGGATGAGACCCAGTACTTC.

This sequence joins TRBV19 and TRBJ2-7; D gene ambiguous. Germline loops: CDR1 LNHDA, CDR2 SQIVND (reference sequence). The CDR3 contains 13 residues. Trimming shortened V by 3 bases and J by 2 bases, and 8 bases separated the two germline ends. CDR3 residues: CASSIQLPYEQYF. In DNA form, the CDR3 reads TGTGCCAGTAGTATTCAGCTACCCTACGAGCAGTACTTC.

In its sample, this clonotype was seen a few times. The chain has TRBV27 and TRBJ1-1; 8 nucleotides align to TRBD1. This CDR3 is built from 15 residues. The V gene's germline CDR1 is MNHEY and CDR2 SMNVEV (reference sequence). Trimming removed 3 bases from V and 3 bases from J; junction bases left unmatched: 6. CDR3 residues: CASSFRQGSYTEAFF. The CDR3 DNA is TGTGCCAGCAGTTTCCGACAGGGGTCATACACTGAAGCTTTCTTT.

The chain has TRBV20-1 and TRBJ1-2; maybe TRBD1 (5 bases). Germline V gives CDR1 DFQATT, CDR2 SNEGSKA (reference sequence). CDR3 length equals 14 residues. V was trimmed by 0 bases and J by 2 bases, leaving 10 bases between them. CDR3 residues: CSARDEGQNYGYTF. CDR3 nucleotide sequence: TGCAGTGCTAGAGATGAGGGGCAGAACTATGGCTACACCTTC.

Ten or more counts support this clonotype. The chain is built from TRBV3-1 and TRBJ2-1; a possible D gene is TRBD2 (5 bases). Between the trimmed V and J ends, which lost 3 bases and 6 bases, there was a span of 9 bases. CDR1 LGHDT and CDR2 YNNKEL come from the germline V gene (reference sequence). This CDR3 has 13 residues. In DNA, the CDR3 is TGTGCCAGCAGCCATCCGGCGGGCAATGAGCAGTTCTTC. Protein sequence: CASSHPAGNEQFF.

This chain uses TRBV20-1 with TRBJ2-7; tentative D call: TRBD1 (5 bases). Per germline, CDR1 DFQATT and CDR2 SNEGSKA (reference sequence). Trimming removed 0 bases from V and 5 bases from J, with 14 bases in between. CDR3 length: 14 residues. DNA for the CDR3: TGCAGTGCTAGAGATCCGAACAGGTTAGACGAGCAGTACTTC. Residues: CSARDPNRLDEQYF.